Reported below is one TCR beta chain. The CDR3 spans 14 residues. V lost 5 bases and J lost 2, with 10 bases in between. Germline values: CDR1 WSHSY, CDR2 SAAADI. This sample was included in a study of blood T cell repertoires in COVID-19. Study-wide context: The origin of the acute and convalescent COVID-19 samples was the United States, Italy and Spain.

Seattle's enrolled individuals joined amid active infection and were then monitored longitudinally. In the study's own analysis: How many nucleated cells were present was estimated from reference gene primer amplification. Produced via immunoSEQ multiplex PCR; TCRdb's table is partial and in-frame only. V, J and clone size are taken as reported in that table, and D and trimming were inferred from the DNA itself. The data contain about 150,000 clones, approximately 92% of them singletons. The sequenced material came from peripheral blood. This chain links TRBV10-2 with TRBJ2-4, with D uncertain. The clonotype originates from a man younger than 35 with COVID-19, enrolled during active disease. The CDR3 region is CASSQNSPKNIQYF. The CDR3 region has the DNA TGCGCCAGCAGTCAGAACAGCCCCAAAAACATTCAGTACTTC.